The 3 T cell receptor beta chains in this list originate from one sample, sequenced in a study of T cell changes during pregnancy in multiple sclerosis. Using immunoSEQ multiplex PCR, the repertoire was profiled, and TCRdb retains in-frame clones only, with some absent. The data show about 44,000 clones, with approximately 96% seen just once and about 1% held by the top ten. The source material was peripheral blood, sampled in the second trimester of pregnancy. The receptor source for this set is a female donor with multiple sclerosis, enrolled in a pregnancy study.

V is TRBV7-2 and J is TRBJ2-7; no clear D. V was cut by 0 bases and J by 7 bases, with 7 bases left in between. Germline V gene sequence: CDR1 SGHTA, CDR2 FQGNSA. This CDR3 contains 12 residues. The CDR3 protein is CASSLARREQYF. In nucleotides, the CDR3 is TGTGCCAGCAGCTTAGCGAGGCGGGAGCAGTACTTC.

The chain links TRBV4-2 to TRBJ2-3; D unresolved. The V end was cut by 7 bases, the J end by 6 bases, with 14 bases between. CDR3 size: 13 residues. From germline, CDR1 is LGHNA and CDR2 YNFKEQ. CDR3 DNA sequence: TGTGCCAGCAAGCCGGGTCGGAAGGATACGCAGTATTTT. It codes for CASKPGRKDTQYF.

The genes are TRBV5-1 and TRBJ2-2, with 9 bases that match TRBD1. Looked up from germline, CDR1 is SGHRS and CDR2 is YFSETQ. V lost 4 bases to trimming and J lost 3 bases; unmatched junction nucleotides: 7. The CDR3 runs 16 residues. The chain's CDR3 is CASSPDWDRDTGELFF. The CDR3 region has the DNA TGCGCCAGCAGCCCGGATTGGGACAGGGACACCGGGGAGCTGTTTTTT.